These 2 T cell receptor beta chains originate from one sample sequenced in a study of cytomegalovirus exposure and HLA in healthy donors. Primers included in the PCR were 60 Vbeta and 13 Jbeta primers. Assay used: immunoSEQ multiplex PCR; TCRdb lists only in-frame clones, some missing. The repertoire holds 150,000 or so clones, with under 85% as singletons. The sample consisted of PBMCs. The receptors here all came from a woman aged 25 to 45 in good health and CMV-seronegative.

The chain links TRBV7-9 to TRBJ1-1; possibly TRBD1 for D (6 bases). The ends were cut back, 5 bases at V and 2 bases at J, with 12 bases in the middle. Germline V lookup: CDR1 SEHNR, CDR2 FQNEAQ (reference sequence). The length of the CDR3 is 14 residues. CDR3 nucleotide sequence: TGTGCCAGCAGCCGCAGGGGTTTTAACACTGAAGCTTTCTTT. Its translation: CASSRRGFNTEAFF.

The rearrangement links TRBV5-4 to TRBJ2-7; 11 positions agree with TRBD2. Germline CDR1 and CDR2: SGHNT and YYREEE (reference sequence). The CDR3 is made up of 15 amino acids. The junction had 5 bases not matched to a gene; V was cut back by 4 bases and J by 2 bases. The CDR3 coding sequence is TGTGCCAGCAGCCCCGGGACTAGCGGTACCTACGAGCAGTACTTC. Amino acid sequence: CASSPGTSGTYEQYF.